These 14 T cell receptor beta chains came from one sample sequenced in a study of T-cell reconstitution after alpha-beta-depleted transplantation in children. TCRbeta library preparation incorporated unique molecular identifiers. From the PCR reads, TCRdb called clonotypes with MiXCR, one entry per CDR3 protein. The data contain some 240,000 distinct CDR3 sequences, approximately 12% of them seen just once; the ten biggest clones take up 2.6%. This sample comprised PBMCs from the stem cell graft donor, obtained from the stem cell graft. Source of these receptors: a human donor who donated a stem cell graft to a child with acute lymphoblastic leukemia.

This clonotype was observed many times. V and J are TRBV6-5 and TRBJ2-3, with D tentatively TRBD2 (6 bases). The V gene lost 1 base and the J gene lost 2 bases, with 13 bases spanning the gap. The CDR3 is 16 amino acids. Germline-derived CDR1 and CDR2 are MNHEY and SVGAGI. The CDR3 spells CASSYFPSEITDTQYF. CDR3 coding DNA: TGTGCCAGCAGTTACTTCCCTAGCGAGATCACAGATACGCAGTATTTT.

This clonotype was counted ten times or more. V and J are TRBV7-9 and TRBJ2-3; D not certain. V shed 11 bases and J shed 7 bases, with 22 bases lying between them. Germline CDR1 SEHNR, CDR2 FQNEAQ (reference sequence). This CDR3 spans 14 amino acids. CDR3 in amino acids: CAGQALNLINTQYF. The CDR3 region has the DNA TGTGCCGGGCAGGCCCTCAATCTCATTAATACGCAGTATTTT.

This clonotype was picked up a small number of times. J is TRBJ2-3 and V is TRBV9; D not resolved. The CDR3 consists of 15 residues. Germline values: CDR1 SGDLS, CDR2 YYNGEE. The germline V and J ends were trimmed by 4 bases and 0 bases, with 12 bases remaining between them. The CDR3 DNA reads as TGTGCCAGCAGCTCAACCCCGACTAGCACAGATACGCAGTATTTT. Translating it yields CASSSTPTSTDTQYF.

In the case of this clonotype: This may arise from a read error, as a much more abundant clone is one base away. The rearrangement links TRBV10-3 to TRBJ2-5, with D perhaps TRBD1 (6 bases). Germline V lookup: CDR1 ENHRY, CDR2 SYGVKD. The CDR3 sequence is 14 residues long. The CDR3 is CAISETDRQGTQYF. CDR3 bases: TGTGCCATCAGTGAGACAGACAGGCAAGGGACCCAGTACTTC.

The chain combines TRBV6-5 with TRBJ2-7; tentative D call: TRBD2 (7 bases). Germline loops: CDR1 MNHEY, CDR2 SVGAGI. The CDR3 is 17 amino acids. The V end lost 4 bases, the J end lost 2 bases, and 21 bases lay between the germline ends. The CDR3 DNA sequence: TGTGCCAGCAGTTGGGGGCGATCGGGGGGCCTCACCTACGAGCAGTACTTC. Protein sequence: CASSWGRSGGLTYEQYF.

The chain recombines TRBV5-6 with TRBJ2-5; tentatively, D is TRBD2 (5 bases). Per the germline V gene, CDR1 is SGHDT and CDR2 is YYEEEE. This CDR3 region has 13 residues. Trimming removed 7 bases from V and 7 bases from J, with 17 bases in between. DNA for the CDR3: TGTGCCAGCGGCTCCGGGCTTGCGGGGACCCAGTACTTC. Its translation: CASGSGLAGTQYF.

The chain joins TRBV7-2 to TRBJ1-4; no clear D gene. The V gene lost 2 bases and the J gene lost 0 bases, with 7 bases spanning the gap. The length of the CDR3 is 15 residues. Germline CDR1 SGHTA, CDR2 FQGNSA. This CDR3 is CASSLNRATNEKLFF. The CDR3 coding sequence is TGTGCCAGCAGCTTAAATCGGGCAACTAATGAAAAACTGTTTTTT.

Ten or more counts support this clonotype. This chain uses TRBV18 with TRBJ2-7; TRBD1 is a possible D gene (7 bases). Germline V gene lookup returns CDR1 KGHSH and CDR2 LQKENI. V shed 4 bases and J shed 3 bases, with 19 bases lying between them. CDR3 size: 16 residues. The CDR3 DNA is TGTGCCAGCTCACAACCGTGGAGGGGGCGAGGCTACGAGCAGTACTTC. As protein: CASSQPWRGRGYEQYF.

The J gene is TRBJ2-7, the V gene TRBV27; tentatively, D is TRBD1 or TRBD2 (6 bases each). The V and J ends lost 5 bases and 3 bases respectively, with 26 bases between them. The CDR3 is 18 amino acids. Germline V gives CDR1 MNHEY, CDR2 SMNVEV (reference sequence). This CDR3 is CASSAQVGGHLSSYEQYF. CDR3 nucleotide sequence: TGTGCCAGCAGTGCCCAGGTGGGGGGCCACTTATCGAGCTACGAGCAGTACTTC.

The rearrangement uses TRBV29-1 and TRBJ2-5, with D hard to call. Deletions cut 1 base from V and 6 bases from J, with 18 bases between. The CDR3 sequence is 15 residues long. Germline values: CDR1 SQVTM, CDR2 ANQGSEA. The CDR3 DNA reads TGCAGCGTTGAAGTAAGGCGAGCTACTTTGAAGACCCAGTACTTC. It is translated as CSVEVRRATLKTQYF.

In this sample, this clonotype turned up a few times. This CDR3 reads CASSFRTSGDNEQFF. The CDR3 coding sequence is TGTGCCAGCAGCTTTCGGACTAGCGGGGACAATGAGCAGTTCTTC. This rearrangement joins TRBV7-2 to TRBJ2-1; 12 nucleotides agree with TRBD2. CDR3 length: 15 residues. The trim removed 3 bases at V and 5 bases at J, leaving 2 bases unmatched. Germline V CDR1 and CDR2: SGHTA, FQGNSA.

This chain connects TRBV19 to TRBJ2-5; D uncertain. The CDR3 extends over 12 amino acids. V lost 3 bases, J lost 2 bases, and 4 bases lay in between. In germline, CDR1 is LNHDA, CDR2 SQIVND (reference sequence). The CDR3 loop is CASSMDQETQYF. The CDR3 nucleotides read TGTGCCAGTAGTATGGATCAAGAGACCCAGTACTTC.

Concerning this clonotype itself: With a much larger clone just one base away, this may be a read error. The chain links TRBV20-1 to TRBJ2-3; possibly TRBD2 for D (6 bases). Germline CDR1 is DFQATT and CDR2 is SNEGSKA (reference sequence). The CDR3 covers 12 residues. Trimming removed 5 bases from V and 7 bases from J, with 13 bases in between. The CDR3 region is CSALAWRHTQYF. The CDR3 coding sequence is TGCAGTGCTCTAGCGTGGCGGCATACGCAGTATTTT.

This clonotype was observed many times. The chain couples TRBV20-1 to TRBJ1-5; the D is unclear. The V and J ends lost 4 bases and 0 bases respectively, with 7 bases between them. The V gene's germline CDR1 is DFQATT and CDR2 SNEGSKA (reference sequence). This CDR3 has 13 amino acids. CDR3: CSATSGSNQPQHF. The CDR3 coding sequence is TGCAGTGCTACCTCAGGTAGCAATCAGCCCCAGCATTTT.